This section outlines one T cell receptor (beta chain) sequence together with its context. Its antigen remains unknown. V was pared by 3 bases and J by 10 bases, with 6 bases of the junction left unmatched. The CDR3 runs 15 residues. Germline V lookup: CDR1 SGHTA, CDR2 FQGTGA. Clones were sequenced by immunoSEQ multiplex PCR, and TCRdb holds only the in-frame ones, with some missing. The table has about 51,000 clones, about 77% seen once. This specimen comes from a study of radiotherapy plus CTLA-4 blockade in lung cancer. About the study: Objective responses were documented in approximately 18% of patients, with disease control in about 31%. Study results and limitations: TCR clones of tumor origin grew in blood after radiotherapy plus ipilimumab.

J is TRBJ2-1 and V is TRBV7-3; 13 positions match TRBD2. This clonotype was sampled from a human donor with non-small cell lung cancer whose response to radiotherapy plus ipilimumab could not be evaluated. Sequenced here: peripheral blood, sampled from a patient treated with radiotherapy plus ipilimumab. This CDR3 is CASSFGLAGVGEQFF. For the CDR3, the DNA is TGTGCCAGCAGCTTCGGACTAGCGGGAGTGGGGGAGCAGTTCTTC.